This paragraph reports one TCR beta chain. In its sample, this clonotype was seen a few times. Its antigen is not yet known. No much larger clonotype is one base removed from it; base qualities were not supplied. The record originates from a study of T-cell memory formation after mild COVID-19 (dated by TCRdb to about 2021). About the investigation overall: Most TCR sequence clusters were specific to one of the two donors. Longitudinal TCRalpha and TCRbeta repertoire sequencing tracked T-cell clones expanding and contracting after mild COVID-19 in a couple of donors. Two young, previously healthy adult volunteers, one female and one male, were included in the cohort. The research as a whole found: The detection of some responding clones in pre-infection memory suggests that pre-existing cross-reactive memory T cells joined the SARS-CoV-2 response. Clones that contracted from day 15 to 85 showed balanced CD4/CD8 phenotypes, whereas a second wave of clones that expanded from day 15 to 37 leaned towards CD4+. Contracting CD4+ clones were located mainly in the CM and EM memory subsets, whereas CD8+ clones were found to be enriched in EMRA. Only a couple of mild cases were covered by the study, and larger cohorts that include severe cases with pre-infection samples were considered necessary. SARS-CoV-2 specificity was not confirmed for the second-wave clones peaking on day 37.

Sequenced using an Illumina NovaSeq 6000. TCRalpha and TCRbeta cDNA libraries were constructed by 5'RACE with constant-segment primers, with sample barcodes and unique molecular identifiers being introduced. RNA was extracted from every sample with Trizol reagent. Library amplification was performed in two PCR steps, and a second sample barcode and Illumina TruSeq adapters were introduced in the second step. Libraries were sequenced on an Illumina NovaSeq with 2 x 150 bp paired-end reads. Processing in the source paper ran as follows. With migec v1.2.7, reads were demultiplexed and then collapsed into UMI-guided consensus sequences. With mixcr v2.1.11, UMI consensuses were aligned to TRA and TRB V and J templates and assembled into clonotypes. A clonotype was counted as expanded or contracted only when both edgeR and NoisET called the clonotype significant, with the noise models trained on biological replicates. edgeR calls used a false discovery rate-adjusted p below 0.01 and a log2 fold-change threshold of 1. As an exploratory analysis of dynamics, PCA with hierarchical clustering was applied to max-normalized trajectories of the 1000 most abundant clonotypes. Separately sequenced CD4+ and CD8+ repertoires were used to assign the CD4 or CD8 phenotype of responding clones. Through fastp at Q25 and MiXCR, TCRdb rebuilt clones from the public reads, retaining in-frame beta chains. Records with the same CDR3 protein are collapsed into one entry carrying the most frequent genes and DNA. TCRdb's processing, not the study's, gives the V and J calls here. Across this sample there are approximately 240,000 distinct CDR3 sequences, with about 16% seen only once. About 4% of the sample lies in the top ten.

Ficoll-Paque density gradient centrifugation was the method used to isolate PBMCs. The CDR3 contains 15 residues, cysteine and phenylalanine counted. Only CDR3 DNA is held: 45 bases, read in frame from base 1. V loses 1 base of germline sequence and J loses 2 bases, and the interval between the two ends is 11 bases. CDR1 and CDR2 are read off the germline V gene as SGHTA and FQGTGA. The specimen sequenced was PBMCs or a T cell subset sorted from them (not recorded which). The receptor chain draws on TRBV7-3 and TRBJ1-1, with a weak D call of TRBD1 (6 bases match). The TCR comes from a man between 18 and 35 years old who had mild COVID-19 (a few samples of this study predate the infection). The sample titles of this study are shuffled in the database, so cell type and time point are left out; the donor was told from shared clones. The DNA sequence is TGTGCCAGCAGCTTAAGCAGGGGTTCTAACACTGAAGCTTTCTTT. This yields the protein CASSLSRGSNTEAFF.